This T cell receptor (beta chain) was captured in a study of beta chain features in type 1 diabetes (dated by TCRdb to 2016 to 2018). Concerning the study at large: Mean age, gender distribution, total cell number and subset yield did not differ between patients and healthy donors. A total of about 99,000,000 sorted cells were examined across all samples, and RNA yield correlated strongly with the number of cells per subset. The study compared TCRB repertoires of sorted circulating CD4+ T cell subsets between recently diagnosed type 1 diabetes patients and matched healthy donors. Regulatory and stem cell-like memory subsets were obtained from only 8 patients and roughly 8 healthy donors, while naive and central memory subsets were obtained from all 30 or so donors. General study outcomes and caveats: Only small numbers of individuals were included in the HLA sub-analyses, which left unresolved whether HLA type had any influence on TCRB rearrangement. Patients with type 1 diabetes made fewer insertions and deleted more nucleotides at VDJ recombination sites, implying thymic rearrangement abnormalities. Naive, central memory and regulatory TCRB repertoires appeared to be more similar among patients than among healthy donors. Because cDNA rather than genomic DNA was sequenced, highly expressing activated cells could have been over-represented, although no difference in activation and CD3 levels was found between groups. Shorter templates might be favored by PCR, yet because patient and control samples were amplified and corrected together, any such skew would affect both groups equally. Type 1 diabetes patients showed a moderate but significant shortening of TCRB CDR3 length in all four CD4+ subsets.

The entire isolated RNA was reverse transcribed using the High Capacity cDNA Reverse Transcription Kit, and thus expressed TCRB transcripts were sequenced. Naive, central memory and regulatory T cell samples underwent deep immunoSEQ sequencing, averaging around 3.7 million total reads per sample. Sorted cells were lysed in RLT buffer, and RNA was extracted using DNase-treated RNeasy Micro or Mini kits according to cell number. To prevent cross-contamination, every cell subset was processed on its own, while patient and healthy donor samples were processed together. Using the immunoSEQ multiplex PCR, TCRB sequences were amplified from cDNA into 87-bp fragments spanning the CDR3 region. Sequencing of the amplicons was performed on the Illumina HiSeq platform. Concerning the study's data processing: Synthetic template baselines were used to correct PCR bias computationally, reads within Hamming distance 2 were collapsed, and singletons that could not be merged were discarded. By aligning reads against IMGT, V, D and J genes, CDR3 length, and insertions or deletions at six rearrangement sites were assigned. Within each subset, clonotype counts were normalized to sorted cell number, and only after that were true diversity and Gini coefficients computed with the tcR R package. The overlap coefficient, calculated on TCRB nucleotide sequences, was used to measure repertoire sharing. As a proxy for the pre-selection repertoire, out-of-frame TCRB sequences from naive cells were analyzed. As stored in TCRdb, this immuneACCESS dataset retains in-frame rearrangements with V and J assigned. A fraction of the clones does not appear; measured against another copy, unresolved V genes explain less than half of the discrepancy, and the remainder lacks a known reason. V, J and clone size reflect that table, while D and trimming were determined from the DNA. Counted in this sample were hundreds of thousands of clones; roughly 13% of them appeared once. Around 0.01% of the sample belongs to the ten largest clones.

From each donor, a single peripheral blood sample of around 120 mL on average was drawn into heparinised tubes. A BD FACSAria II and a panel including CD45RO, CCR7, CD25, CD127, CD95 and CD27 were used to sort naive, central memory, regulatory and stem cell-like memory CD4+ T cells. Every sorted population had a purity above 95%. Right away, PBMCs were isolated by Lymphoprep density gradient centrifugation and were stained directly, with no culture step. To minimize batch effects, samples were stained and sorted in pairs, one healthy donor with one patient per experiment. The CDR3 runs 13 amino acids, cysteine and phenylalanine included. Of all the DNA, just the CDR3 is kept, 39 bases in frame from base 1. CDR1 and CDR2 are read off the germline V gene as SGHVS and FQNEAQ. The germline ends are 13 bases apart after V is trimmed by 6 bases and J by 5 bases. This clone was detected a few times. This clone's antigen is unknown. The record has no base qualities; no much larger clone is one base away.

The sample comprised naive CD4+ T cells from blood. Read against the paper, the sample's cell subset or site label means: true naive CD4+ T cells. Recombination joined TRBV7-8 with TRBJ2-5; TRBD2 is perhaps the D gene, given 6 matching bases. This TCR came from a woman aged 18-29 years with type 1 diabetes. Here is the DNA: TGTGCCAGCAGGAGACTGGCGGGGGAGACCCAGTACTTC. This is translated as CASRRLAGETQYF.